Listed below are T cell receptor beta chains from one sample, sequenced in a study of cytomegalovirus exposure and HLA in healthy donors. The table came from immunoSEQ multiplex PCR; TCRdb's copy has only in-frame clones and leaves some out. In the table there are about 86,000 clones, about three quarters of which are singletons. The source material was PBMCs. Every receptor here comes from a man aged 60-69 years in good health and CMV-seronegative. Each CDR3 is given with its conserved first and last residue. A D gene is named only where the DNA matches it firmly.

d_gene,len,v_gene,j_gene,CDR3nt,CDR3aa
TRBD2,15,TRBV19,TRBJ2-7,TGTGCCAGTAGTATTGGTAGTAGCGGGGCCTACGAGCAGTACTTC,CASSIGSSGAYEQYF
TRBD2,17,TRBV4-3,TRBJ2-4,TGCGCCAGCAGCCCGCGACTAGCGGGGGATGCAGGAAACATTCAGTACTTC,CASSPRLAGDAGNIQYF
.,16,TRBV29-1,TRBJ1-3,TGCAGCGTTGAACCCCGGAGGGGCCTGTATGGAAACACCATATATTTT,CSVEPRRGLYGNTIYF
TRBD2,17,TRBV5-1,TRBJ2-1,TGCGCCAGCAGCTCCCACCATGGAGCGGGGGGGGTCAATGAGCAGTTCTTC,CASSSHHGAGGVNEQFF
.,12,TRBV7-7,TRBJ2-2,TGTGCTAGCAGCTCCAGGGGTGGAGAGCTGTTTTTT,CASSSRGGELFF
TRBD2,15,TRBV6-6,TRBJ2-5,TGTGCCAGCAAAGAAGTGGGGGGGTCCCCAGAGACCCAGTACTTC,CASKEVGGSPETQYF
.,11,TRBV29-1,TRBJ2-5,TGCAGCGTTTCCAGGGCAGAGACCCAGTACTTC,CSVSRAETQYF
TRBD1,13,TRBV29-1,TRBJ2-3,TGCAGCGACCGACGACAGGGGACAGATACGCAGTATTTT,CSDRRQGTDTQYF
.,15,TRBV7-2,TRBJ2-7,TGTGCCAGCAGCCAAGGAGTGCTAGCCGCCTACGAGCAGTACTTC,CASSQGVLAAYEQYF
.,14,TRBV5-1,TRBJ1-1,TGCGCCAGCGCCCTGAGAAGTGAGGACTCTGAAGCTTTCTTT,CASALRSEDSEAFF
TRBD2,19,TRBV5-6,TRBJ2-7,TGTGCCAGCAGCTTTTGGGTGGGGTCTACTAGCGGGAGTGTCCACGAGCAGTACTTC,CASSFWVGSTSGSVHEQYF
TRBD2,16,TRBV6-5,TRBJ2-3,TGTGCCAGCAGTTACGGCCTAGCGGGAGGTGGAGATACGCAGTATTTT,CASSYGLAGGGDTQYF
.,14,TRBV2,TRBJ2-4,TGTGCCAGCAGCCCAGACACAGAAGAAAACATTCAGTACTTC,CASSPDTEENIQYF
TRBD1,16,TRBV4-3,TRBJ1-1,TGCGCCAGCAGCCAGACGACAGGGGCCAAGAACACTGAAGCTTTCTTT,CASSQTTGAKNTEAFF
.,13,TRBV7-2,TRBJ2-3,TGTGCCAGCAAGACTAACAGCGCAGATACGCAGTATTTT,CASKTNSADTQYF